This entry lists 5 T cell receptor beta chains sequenced from one sample in a study of blood T cell repertoires in COVID-19. Here immunoSEQ multiplex PCR was the method, and the copy in TCRdb shows in-frame clones only, minus some. The table has approximately 170,000 clones, around nine tenths seen once. Sequenced material: peripheral blood. These receptor sequences come from a man younger than 35 with active or convalescent COVID-19.

The J gene is TRBJ1-1, the V gene TRBV7-9; possible D gene TRBD1, 5 bases. Per germline, CDR1 SEHNR and CDR2 FQNEAQ (reference sequence). V shed 8 bases and J shed 4 bases, with 14 bases lying between them. CDR3 size: 13 residues. This CDR3 is CASQAQGGTEAFF. CDR3 nucleotides: TGTGCCAGCCAAGCCCAGGGAGGCACTGAAGCTTTCTTT. Based on the CDR3 plus reference TRBV7-9 and TRBJ1-1, the full variable domain is DTGVSQNPRHKITKRGQNVTFRCDPISEHNRLYWYRQTLGQGPEFLTYFQNEAQLEKSRLLSDRFSAERPKGSFSTLEIQRTEQGDSAMYLCASQAQGGTEAFFGQGTRLTVV.

The rearrangement uses TRBV5-1 and TRBJ2-5; TRBD1 aligns across 8 bases. The CDR3 runs to 15 residues. Germline CDR1 is SGHRS and CDR2 is YFSETQ. J gave up 2 bases and V 4 bases, and 7 bases lay outside the gene matches. The CDR3 sequence is CASSHITGGQETQYF. The CDR3 DNA reads TGCGCCAGCAGCCACATTACAGGGGGACAAGAGACCCAGTACTTC.

The chain employs TRBV28 and TRBJ2-4; TRBD1 agrees at 10 bases. In germline, CDR1 is MDHEN, CDR2 SYDVKM. Losses at the gene ends were 3 bases for V and 1 base for J; bases not matched to a gene: 9. The length of the CDR3 is 18 residues. The CDR3 coding sequence is TGTGCCAGCAGTTTCGGAGGGACAGGGGTTGGGGCCAAAAACATTCAGTACTTC. Its translation: CASSFGGTGVGAKNIQYF.

The V gene is TRBV15, the J gene TRBJ2-7; 7 bases map to TRBD2. This CDR3 has 15 residues. The germline gives CDR1 LNHNV, CDR2 YYDKDF (reference sequence). V shed 5 bases, J shed 0 bases, and the junction held 7 bases outside the gene matches. The CDR3: CATSVTSASSYEQYF. CDR3 DNA: TGTGCCACCAGCGTAACTAGCGCGAGCTCCTACGAGCAGTACTTC.

The gene calls are TRBV4-2 and TRBJ1-3; tentative D call: TRBD1 (5 bases). Trimming removed 8 bases at V and 2 bases at J, with 19 bases between. Germline CDR1 LGHNA, CDR2 YNFKEQ. This CDR3 is built from 16 residues. This CDR3 is CASQRTMGEAGNTIYF. The CDR3 DNA reads TGTGCCAGCCAGCGGACTATGGGGGAAGCTGGAAACACCATATATTTT.